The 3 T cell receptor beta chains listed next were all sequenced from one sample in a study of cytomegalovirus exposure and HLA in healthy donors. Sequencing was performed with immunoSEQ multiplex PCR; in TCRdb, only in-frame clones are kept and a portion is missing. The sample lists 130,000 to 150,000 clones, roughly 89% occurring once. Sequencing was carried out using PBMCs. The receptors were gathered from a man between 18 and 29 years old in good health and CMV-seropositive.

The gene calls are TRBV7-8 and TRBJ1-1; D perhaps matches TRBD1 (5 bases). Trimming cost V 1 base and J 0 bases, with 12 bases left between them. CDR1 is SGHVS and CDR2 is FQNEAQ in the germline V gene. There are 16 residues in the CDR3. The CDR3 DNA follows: TGTGCCAGCAGCTTAGTGGCGGGACGCATGAACACTGAAGCTTTCTTT. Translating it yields CASSLVAGRMNTEAFF.

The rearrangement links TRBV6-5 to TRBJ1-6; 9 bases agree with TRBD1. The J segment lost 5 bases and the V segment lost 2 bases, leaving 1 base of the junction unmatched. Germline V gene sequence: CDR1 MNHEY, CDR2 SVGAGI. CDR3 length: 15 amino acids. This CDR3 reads CASSYRTGDNSPLHF. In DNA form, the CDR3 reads TGTGCCAGCAGTTACCGGACAGGGGATAATTCACCCCTCCACTTT.

The CDR3 DNA is TGTGCCAGCAGCTCCCCCTACTGGGGGACAGGGGACTACGAGCAGTACTTC. Its translation: CASSSPYWGTGDYEQYF. The chain employs TRBV5-6 and TRBJ2-7; 10 nucleotides line up with TRBD1. V dropped 3 bases and J dropped 3; count of bases not matched to a gene: 12. There are 17 residues in the CDR3. Germline V gene lookup returns CDR1 SGHDT and CDR2 YYEEEE.